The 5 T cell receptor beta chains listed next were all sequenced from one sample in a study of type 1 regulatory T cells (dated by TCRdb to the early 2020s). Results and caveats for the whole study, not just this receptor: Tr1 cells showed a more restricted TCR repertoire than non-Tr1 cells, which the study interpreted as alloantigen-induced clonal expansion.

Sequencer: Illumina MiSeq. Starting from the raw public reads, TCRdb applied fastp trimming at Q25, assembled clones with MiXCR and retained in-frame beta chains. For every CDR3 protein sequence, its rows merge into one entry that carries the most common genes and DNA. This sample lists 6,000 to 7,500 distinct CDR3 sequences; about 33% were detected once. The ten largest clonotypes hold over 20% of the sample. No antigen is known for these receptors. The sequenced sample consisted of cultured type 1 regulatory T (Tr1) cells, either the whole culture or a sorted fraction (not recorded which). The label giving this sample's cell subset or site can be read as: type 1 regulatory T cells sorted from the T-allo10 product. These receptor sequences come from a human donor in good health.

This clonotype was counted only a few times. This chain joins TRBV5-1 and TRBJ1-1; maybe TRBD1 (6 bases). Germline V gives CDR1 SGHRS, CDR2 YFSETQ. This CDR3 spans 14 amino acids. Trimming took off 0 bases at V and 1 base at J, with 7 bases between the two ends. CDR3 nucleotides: TGCGCCAGCAGCTTGGCCAGGGGGAACACTGAAGCTTTCTTT. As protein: CASSLARGNTEAFF.

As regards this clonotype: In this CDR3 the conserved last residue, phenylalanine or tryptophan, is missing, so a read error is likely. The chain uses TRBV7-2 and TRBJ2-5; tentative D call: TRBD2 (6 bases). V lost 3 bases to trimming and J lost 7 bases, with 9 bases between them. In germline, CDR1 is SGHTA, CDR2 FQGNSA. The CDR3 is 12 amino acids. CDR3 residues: CASSFERVTQYL. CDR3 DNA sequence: TGTGCCAGCAGCTTCGAGCGGGTGACCCAGTACCTC.

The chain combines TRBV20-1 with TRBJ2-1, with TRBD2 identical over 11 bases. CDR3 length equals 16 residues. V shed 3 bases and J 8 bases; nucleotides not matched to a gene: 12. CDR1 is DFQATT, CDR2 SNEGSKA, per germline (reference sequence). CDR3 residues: CSASGQTSGRSYEQFF. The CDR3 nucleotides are TGCAGTGCTAGCGGGCAAACTAGCGGGAGAAGCTATGAGCAGTTCTTC.

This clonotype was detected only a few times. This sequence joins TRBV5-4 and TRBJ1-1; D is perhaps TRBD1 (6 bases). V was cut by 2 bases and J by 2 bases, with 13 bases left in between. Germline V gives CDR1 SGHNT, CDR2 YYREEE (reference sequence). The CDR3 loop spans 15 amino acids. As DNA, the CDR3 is TGTGCCAGCAGCTTATCGGCGGGGGCCAACACTGAAGCTTTCTTT. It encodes CASSLSAGANTEAFF.

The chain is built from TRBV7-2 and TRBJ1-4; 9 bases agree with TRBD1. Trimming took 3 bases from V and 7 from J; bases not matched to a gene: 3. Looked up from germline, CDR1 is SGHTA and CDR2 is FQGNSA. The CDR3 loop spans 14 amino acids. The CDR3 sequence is CASSLDRGREKLFF. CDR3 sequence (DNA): TGTGCCAGCAGCTTGGACAGGGGTCGTGAAAAACTGTTTTTT.